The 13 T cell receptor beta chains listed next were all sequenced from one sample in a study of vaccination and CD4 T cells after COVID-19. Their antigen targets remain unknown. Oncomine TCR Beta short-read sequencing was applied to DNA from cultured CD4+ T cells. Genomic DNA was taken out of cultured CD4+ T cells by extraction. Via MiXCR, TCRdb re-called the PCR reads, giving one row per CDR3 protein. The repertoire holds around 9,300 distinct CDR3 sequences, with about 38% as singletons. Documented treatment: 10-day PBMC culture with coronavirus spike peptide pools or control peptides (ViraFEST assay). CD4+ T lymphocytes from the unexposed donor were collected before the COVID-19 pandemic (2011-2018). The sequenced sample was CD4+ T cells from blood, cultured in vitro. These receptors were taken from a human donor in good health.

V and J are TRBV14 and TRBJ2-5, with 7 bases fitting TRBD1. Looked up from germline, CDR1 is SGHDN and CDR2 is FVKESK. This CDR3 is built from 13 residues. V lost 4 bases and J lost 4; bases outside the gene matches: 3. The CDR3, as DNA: TGTGCCAGCAGCCGGGGACAGATAGAGACCCAGTACTTC. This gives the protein CASSRGQIETQYF.

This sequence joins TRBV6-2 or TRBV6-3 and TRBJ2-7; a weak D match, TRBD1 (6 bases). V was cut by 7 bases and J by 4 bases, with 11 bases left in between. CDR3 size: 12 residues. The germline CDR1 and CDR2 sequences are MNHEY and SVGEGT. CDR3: CASTQGLYEQYF. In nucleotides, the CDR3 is TGTGCCAGCACACAGGGTTTGTACGAGCAGTACTTC.

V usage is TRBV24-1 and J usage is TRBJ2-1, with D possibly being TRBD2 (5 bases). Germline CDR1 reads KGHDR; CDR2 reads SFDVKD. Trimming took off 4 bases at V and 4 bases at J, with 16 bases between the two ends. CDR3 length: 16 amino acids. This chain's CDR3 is CATSDADSVTYNEQFF. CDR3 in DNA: TGTGCCACCAGTGACGCGGACTCGGTTACTTACAATGAGCAGTTCTTC.

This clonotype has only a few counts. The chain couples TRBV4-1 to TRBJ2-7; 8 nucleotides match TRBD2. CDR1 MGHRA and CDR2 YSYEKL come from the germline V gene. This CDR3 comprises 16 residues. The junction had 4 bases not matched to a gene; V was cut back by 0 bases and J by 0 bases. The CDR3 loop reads CASSQEGSGSSYEQYF. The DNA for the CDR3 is TGCGCCAGCAGCCAAGAGGGGAGCGGGAGCTCCTACGAGCAGTACTTC.

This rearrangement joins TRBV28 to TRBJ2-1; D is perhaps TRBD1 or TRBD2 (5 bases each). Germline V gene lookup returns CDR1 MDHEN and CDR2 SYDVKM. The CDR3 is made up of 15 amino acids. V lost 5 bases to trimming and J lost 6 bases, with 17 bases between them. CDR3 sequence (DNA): TGTGCCAGCAGTACCCCGGGACGGTTTTTCAATGAGCAGTTCTTC. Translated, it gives CASSTPGRFFNEQFF.

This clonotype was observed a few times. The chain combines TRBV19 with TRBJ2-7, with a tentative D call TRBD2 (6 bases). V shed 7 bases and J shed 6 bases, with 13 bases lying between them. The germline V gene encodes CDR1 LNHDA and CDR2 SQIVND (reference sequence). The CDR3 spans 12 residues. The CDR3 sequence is CASNTLGGEQYF. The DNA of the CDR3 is TGTGCCAGTAACACACTCGGGGGCGAGCAGTACTTC.

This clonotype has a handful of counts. CDR3 loop: CASSDSCEQYF. The CDR3 DNA reads TGTGCCAGCAGTGACAGCTGCGAGCAGTACTTC. This chain uses TRBV6-4 with TRBJ2-7, with D unresolved. From germline, CDR1 is MRHNA and CDR2 SNTAGT. This CDR3 region has 11 residues. V lost 2 bases to trimming and J lost 6 bases, with 5 bases between them.

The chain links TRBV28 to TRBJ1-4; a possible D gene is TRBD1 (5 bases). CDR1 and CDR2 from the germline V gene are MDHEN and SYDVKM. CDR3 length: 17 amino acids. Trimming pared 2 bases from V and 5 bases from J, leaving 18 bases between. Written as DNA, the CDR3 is TGTGCCAGCAGTTTAAGGCAGGGTGTAGGCGGCAATGAAAAACTGTTTTTT. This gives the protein CASSLRQGVGGNEKLFF.

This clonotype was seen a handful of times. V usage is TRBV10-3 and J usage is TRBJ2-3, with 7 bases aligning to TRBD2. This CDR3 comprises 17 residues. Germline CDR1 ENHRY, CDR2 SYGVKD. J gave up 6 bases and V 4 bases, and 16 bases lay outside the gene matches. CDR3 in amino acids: CAISGVREALTIDTQYF. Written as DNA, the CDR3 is TGTGCCATCAGTGGGGTACGGGAGGCCCTCACAATTGATACGCAGTATTTT.

This chain's CDR3 is CASSLGGGSNTEAFF. For the CDR3, the DNA is TGTGCCAGCAGCTTAGGAGGGGGCTCGAACACTGAAGCTTTCTTT. This sequence joins TRBV7-9 and TRBJ1-1, with 7 bases aligning to TRBD1. CDR1 and CDR2 (germline): SEHNR, FQNEAQ (reference sequence). The ends lost 1 base at V and 1 base at J; junction bases unmatched: 3. The length of the CDR3 is 15 residues.

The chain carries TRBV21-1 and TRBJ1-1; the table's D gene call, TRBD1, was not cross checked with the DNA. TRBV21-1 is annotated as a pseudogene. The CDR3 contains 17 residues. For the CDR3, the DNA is TGTGCCAGCAGCACAAGAGGGGAGCAGGGGGCGCGTTGGAGGGCTTTCTTT. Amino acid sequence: CASSTRGEQGARWRAFF.

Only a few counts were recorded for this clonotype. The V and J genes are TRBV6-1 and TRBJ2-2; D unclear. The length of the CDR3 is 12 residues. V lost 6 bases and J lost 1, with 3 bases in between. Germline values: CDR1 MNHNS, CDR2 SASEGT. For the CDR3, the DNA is TGTGCCAGCAGAGTGAACACCGGGGAGCTGTTTTTT. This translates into CASRVNTGELFF.

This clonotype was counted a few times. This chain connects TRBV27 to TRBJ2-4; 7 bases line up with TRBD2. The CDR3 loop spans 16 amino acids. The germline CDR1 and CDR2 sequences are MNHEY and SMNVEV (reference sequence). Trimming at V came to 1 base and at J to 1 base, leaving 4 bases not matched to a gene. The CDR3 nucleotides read TGTGCCAGCAGTTTATGGGGGGGGATCGCCAAAAACATTCAGTACTTC. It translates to CASSLWGGIAKNIQYF.